This TCR beta chain was retrieved from a study of CD8 T cells in Susac syndrome (dated by TCRdb to about 2019). As for the study more broadly: Whether CD8+ T cell activation and differentiation in Susac syndrome was antigen driven was tested using repertoire sequencing.

This clonotype was observed a single time. The antigen this receptor binds is unknown. No qualities accompany the bases; no much larger clone lies one base away. A read on its own is weak evidence. General conclusions and limits of the study: The number of individuals in the TCR sequencing and HLA analysis was acknowledged as relatively small.

Peripheral blood CD8+ and CD4+ T cells from healthy donors, Susac syndrome patients and multiple sclerosis patients were profiled by high-throughput TCR beta sequencing. Multiple sclerosis controls were treatment-naive patients with stable or active relapsing-remitting disease fulfilling revised McDonald criteria. CD8+ TEMRA cells were enriched by FACS, while bulk CD8+ and CD4+ T cells were purified by magnetic negative isolation. Blood was collected in EDTA tubes and processed within 24 hours, with PBMCs isolated through density gradient centrifugation. PBMCs intended for TCR sequencing were frozen in liquid nitrogen and were later thawed in a 37 degrees C water bath. The sorted or isolated CD4+, CD8+ and CD8+ TEMRA cells had a purity of 90% or higher. RNA was extracted using the RNeasy kit, and roughly 0.5 to 1 microgram was reverse transcribed with random hexamers. The immunoSEQ multiplex PCR assay, covering 54 Vbeta and 13 Jbeta segments, was used to amplify TCR beta CDR3 regions. To correct PCR amplification bias, a synthetic template baseline was used for both primer optimization and computational correction. Per the original workflow: Only productive sequences were kept, with reads annotated to V, D and J genes according to IMGT and analyzed in immunoSEQ Analyzer. Clonality was computed as one minus Shannon entropy normalized by log2 of the number of productive unique sequences. For each patient and control, public and private clones were evaluated within the 100 most prevalent clones. Susac-specific clones were defined as absent from healthy and MS cohorts, roughly 1,100 published viral clones and other ImmuneACCESS disease sequences. TCRdb took the public reads, trimmed them with fastp at Q25, ran MiXCR for clone calling and kept in-frame beta chains. CDR3 protein sequences are deduplicated, and each keeps its most common genes and DNA. The V and J calls come from TCRdb's annotation, not from the publication. This sample comprises 190,000 or so distinct CDR3 sequences, over 90% of them detected only once. Together, the top ten hold about 0.09% of the sample.

Ends trimmed: V by 5 bases, J by 5 bases; bases unmatched to a gene: 4. Looking up the germline V gene yields CDR1 SQVTM and CDR2 ANQGSEA. The CDR3 sequence holds 13 residues, the cysteine and phenylalanine included. Of all the DNA, just the CDR3 is kept, 39 bases in frame from base 1. This TCR was recovered from a human donor with multiple sclerosis. Specimen: CD4+ T cells from PBMCs. Rearrangement joined TRBV29-1 to TRBJ2-3; TRBD2 fits 10 bases in the junction. The bases are TGCAGCGTTAGCGGGAGGGGGGAAGATACGCAGTATTTT. Its translation is CSVSGRGEDTQYF.